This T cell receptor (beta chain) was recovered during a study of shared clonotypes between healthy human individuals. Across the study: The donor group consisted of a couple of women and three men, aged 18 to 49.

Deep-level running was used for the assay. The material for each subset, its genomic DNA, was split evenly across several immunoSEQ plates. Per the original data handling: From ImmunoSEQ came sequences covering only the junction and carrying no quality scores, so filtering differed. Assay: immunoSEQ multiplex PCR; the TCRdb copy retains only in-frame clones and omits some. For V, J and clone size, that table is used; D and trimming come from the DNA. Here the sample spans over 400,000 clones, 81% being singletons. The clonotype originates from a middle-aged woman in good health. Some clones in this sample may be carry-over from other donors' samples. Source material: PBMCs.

In nucleotides, the CDR3 is TGTGCCGGAGTTCCAGGGGGCACAGATACGCAGTATTTT. It encodes CAGVPGGTDTQYF. The chain couples TRBV7-9 to TRBJ2-3; a possible D gene is TRBD1 (6 bases). The CDR3 runs to 13 residues. CDR1 is SEHNR and CDR2 is FQNEAQ in the germline V gene (reference sequence). Trimming left V 11 bases short and J 1 base short, with 13 bases between.